The 17 T cell receptor beta chains below come from one sample, sequenced in a study of blood T cell repertoires in COVID-19. Only in-frame clones appear in the TCRdb table, and some are missing; sequencing was by immunoSEQ multiplex PCR. The sample shows about 66,000 clones, 90% to 95% of them seen only once. The specimen sequenced was peripheral blood. The receptors originated from a human donor in a cohort sampled during active COVID-19.

The gene calls are TRBV20-1 and TRBJ2-7, with D maybe TRBD1 (6 bases). The CDR3 extends over 15 amino acids. The germline gives CDR1 DFQATT, CDR2 SNEGSKA (reference sequence). V was clipped by 3 bases and J by 3 bases, with 18 bases between them. CDR3 amino acids: CSASSGQHLGYEQYF. The CDR3 nucleotides read TGCAGTGCTAGTTCCGGACAGCACCTTGGCTACGAGCAGTACTTC.

This rearrangement joins TRBV6-2 or TRBV6-3 to TRBJ2-7; a possible D gene is TRBD2 (6 bases). The CDR3 runs 13 residues. Germline CDR1 is MNHEY and CDR2 is SVGEGT. V lost 4 bases and J 3 bases, leaving 10 bases between the germline ends. The CDR3 region is CASSSEGHYEQYF. CDR3 DNA sequence: TGTGCCAGCAGTTCGGAGGGTCACTACGAGCAGTACTTC.

The chain couples TRBV14 to TRBJ2-1; TRBD2 matches at 11 bases. V dropped 2 bases and J dropped 9; count of bases not matched to a gene: 12. The CDR3 totals 17 residues. The germline V gene has CDR1 SGHDN and CDR2 FVKESK. CDR3 in amino acids: CASSQTSLAGGRSEQFF. In DNA form, the CDR3 reads TGTGCCAGCAGCCAAACCTCTTTAGCGGGGGGGCGGTCTGAGCAGTTCTTC.

The V and J genes are TRBV18 and TRBJ1-1; D gene ambiguous. Germline V gene data show CDR1 as KGHSH and CDR2 as LQKENI. The CDR3 contains 14 residues. V lost 3 bases to trimming and J lost 1 base, with 9 bases between them. The CDR3 DNA sequence: TGTGCCAGCTCACCTTCTGGCAGGAACACTGAAGCTTTCTTT. Translation gives CASSPSGRNTEAFF.

This rearrangement joins TRBV24-1 to TRBJ1-2; D may be TRBD1 (6 bases). The CDR3 spans 15 residues. Germline CDR1 KGHDR, CDR2 SFDVKD. The V and J ends lost 3 bases and 4 bases respectively, with 14 bases between them. The CDR3 nucleotides read TGTGCCACCAGTGATCTAGTACAGGGCGGCTATGGCTACACCTTC. Protein product: CATSDLVQGGYGYTF.

This clone was detected only a few times. The rearrangement joins TRBV7-9 to TRBJ2-7, with 9 positions matching TRBD1. With 5 bases clipped from V and 4 bases from J, the junction kept 6 bases outside the gene matches. There are 14 residues in the CDR3. Per the germline V gene, CDR1 is SEHNR and CDR2 is FQNEAQ (reference sequence). The CDR3 region has the DNA TGTGCCAGCAGCGAAGGACAGGGGAGGTACGAGCAGTACTTC. Translated: CASSEGQGRYEQYF.

The chain recombines TRBV28 with TRBJ1-4, with TRBD1 as a possible D gene (5 bases). V was pared by 8 bases and J by 1 base, with 8 bases between. The CDR3 totals 13 residues. From germline, CDR1 is MDHEN and CDR2 SYDVKM. CDR3 nucleotide sequence: TGTGCCAGCGGCGACAGAACTAATGAAAAACTGTTTTTT. This codes for CASGDRTNEKLFF.

The chain carries TRBV2 and TRBJ2-1; a weak D match, TRBD1 (6 bases). This CDR3 comprises 13 residues. Trimming cost V 2 bases and J 10 bases, with 12 bases left between them. Germline V CDR1 and CDR2: SNHLY, FYNNEI. The CDR3 nucleotides are TGTGCCAGCAGTGAACCTTCAGGGACAGAGCAGTTCTTC. Its translation is CASSEPSGTEQFF.

A few counts support this clone. The chain combines TRBV27 with TRBJ2-6; 8 bases map to TRBD1. V lost 3 bases and J lost 1; bases outside the gene matches: 11. CDR1 is MNHEY and CDR2 is SMNVEV in the germline V gene (reference sequence). The CDR3 runs 19 residues. CDR3 protein: CASSFVGQAVMSGANVLTF. CDR3 in DNA: TGTGCCAGCAGTTTTGTGGGACAGGCTGTAATGTCTGGGGCCAACGTCCTGACTTTC.

The chain uses TRBV5-1 and TRBJ2-1; 7 bases match TRBD1. The CDR3 sequence is 15 residues long. The junction had 10 bases not matched to a gene; V was cut back by 7 bases and J by 3 bases. From germline, CDR1 is SGHRS and CDR2 YFSETQ. CDR3 residues: CASRTGPTLYNEQFF. The DNA for the CDR3 is TGCGCCAGCCGGACAGGCCCGACCCTCTACAATGAGCAGTTCTTC.

The V gene is TRBV5-1, the J gene TRBJ2-2; TRBD1 might be the D (6 bases). Germline values: CDR1 SGHRS, CDR2 YFSETQ. V lost 5 bases and J 0 bases, leaving 8 bases between the germline ends. The length of the CDR3 is 14 residues. The CDR3 sequence: CASSRDTNTGELFF. Here the CDR3 DNA reads TGCGCCAGCAGTCGGGACACGAACACCGGGGAGCTGTTTTTT.

The rearrangement links TRBV4-2 to TRBJ2-3; D unresolved. V lost 1 base to trimming and J lost 2 bases, with 7 bases between them. CDR3 length equals 14 residues. CDR1 and CDR2 from the germline V gene are LGHNA and YNFKEQ. CDR3 DNA sequence: TGTGCCAGCAGCCAAGCGCAGATCACAGATACGCAGTATTTT. The encoded protein is CASSQAQITDTQYF.

This chain uses TRBV12-3 or TRBV12-4 with TRBJ2-5, with TRBD2 matching 7 bases. The length of the CDR3 is 13 residues. The J segment lost 6 bases and the V segment lost 5 bases, leaving 6 bases of the junction unmatched. CDR3 sequence: CASSGGVGKTQYF. In nucleotides, the CDR3 is TGTGCCAGCAGTGGGGGGGTGGGCAAGACCCAGTACTTC.

This chain connects TRBV28 to TRBJ1-5; D not certain. Germline CDR1 is MDHEN and CDR2 is SYDVKM. V dropped 1 base and J dropped 4 bases, with 14 bases sitting between them. The CDR3 is made up of 16 amino acids. The DNA for the CDR3 is TGTGCCAGCAGTTTATCAGTGGCAGGTTCTAATCAGCCCCAGCATTTT. Residues: CASSLSVAGSNQPQHF.

This sequence joins TRBV4-3 and TRBJ2-7; 8 bases agree with TRBD1. The CDR3 has 15 residues. J lost 5 bases, V lost 2 bases, and 8 bases had no gene match. Per germline, CDR1 LGHNA and CDR2 YSLEER. The CDR3 coding sequence is TGCGCCAGCAGCCAAAACAGGGGGTCGCAGGACGAGCAGTACTTC. It is translated as CASSQNRGSQDEQYF.

V usage is TRBV4-1 and J usage is TRBJ2-3; D gene uncertain. V was pared by 2 bases and J by 0 bases, with 15 bases between. This CDR3 spans 17 amino acids. The germline V gene encodes CDR1 MGHRA and CDR2 YSYEKL. DNA for the CDR3: TGCGCCAGCAGCCAAAGACTGTCTCCGGATAGCACAGATACGCAGTATTTT. Translation: CASSQRLSPDSTDTQYF.

The rearrangement uses TRBV19 and TRBJ1-1; 7 bases are a match to TRBD1. The CDR3 is 15 residues long. Losses at the gene ends were 4 bases for V and 8 bases for J; bases not matched to a gene: 13. In germline, CDR1 is LNHDA, CDR2 SQIVND (reference sequence). Written as DNA, the CDR3 is TGTGCCAGTAGTACCATAAGAACAGGGGCGCCGGAAGCTTTCTTT. The encoded protein is CASSTIRTGAPEAFF.